A single sample gave rise to the 15 T cell receptor beta chains below, sequenced in a study of T cell repertoires in cytomegalovirus infection. TCRdb ran MiXCR on the reads and lists one entry per CDR3 protein. Of about 360,000 distinct CDR3 sequences in the sample, 15% to 20% were seen once. Source material: PBMCs. The receptors come from a human donor in good health (CMV status not recorded). Some clones in this sample may be carry-over from other donors' samples.

The rearrangement joins TRBV6-6 to TRBJ2-3, with D perhaps TRBD2 (6 bases). V was clipped by 2 bases and J by 1 base, with 13 bases between them. From germline, CDR1 is MNHNY and CDR2 SVGAGI (reference sequence). CDR3 length: 16 residues. This CDR3 reads CASSYRPAGRTDTQYF. CDR3 bases: TGTGCCAGCAGTTACAGACCAGCGGGTCGCACAGATACGCAGTATTTT.

The genes are TRBV7-9 and TRBJ1-6, with D unclear. Germline V gives CDR1 SEHNR, CDR2 FQNEAQ (reference sequence). The CDR3 has 15 amino acids. Between the trimmed V and J ends, which lost 2 bases and 6 bases, there was a span of 11 bases. The CDR3 spells CASSLFRTVNSPLHF. The CDR3 DNA follows: TGTGCCAGCAGCTTATTTAGGACGGTTAATTCACCCCTCCACTTT.

The chain uses TRBV27 and TRBJ2-7; D gene ambiguous. The CDR3 totals 14 residues. Germline V lookup: CDR1 MNHEY, CDR2 SMNVEV (reference sequence). V lost 0 bases and J lost 8, with 14 bases in between. The CDR3 bases are TGTGCCAGCAGTTTATCCCCACGAGGATGGAAGCAGTACTTC. Residues: CASSLSPRGWKQYF.

This sequence joins TRBV6-6 and TRBJ1-3, with D possibly being TRBD1 (5 bases). V lost 5 bases, J lost 0 bases, and 8 bases lay in between. There are 14 residues in the CDR3. Looked up from germline, CDR1 is MNHNY and CDR2 is SVGAGI (reference sequence). The CDR3 loop reads CASSDSGSGNTIYF. The CDR3 DNA is TGTGCCAGCAGTGACAGTGGCTCTGGAAACACCATATATTTT.

This chain connects TRBV18 to TRBJ1-6; 8 nucleotides agree with TRBD1. The CDR3 has 14 residues. The germline V gene encodes CDR1 KGHSH and CDR2 LQKENI. J gave up 5 bases and V 4 bases, and 1 base lay outside the gene matches. The CDR3 sequence is CASSLDRDNSPLHF. For the CDR3, the DNA is TGTGCCAGCTCACTGGACAGGGATAATTCACCCCTCCACTTT.

This clonotype showed up many times. The chain employs TRBV7-2 and TRBJ2-5; no reliable D call. The CDR3 totals 12 residues. Germline CDR1 reads SGHTA; CDR2 reads FQGNSA. V lost 3 bases, J lost 4 bases, and 6 bases lay in between. In DNA form, the CDR3 reads TGTGCCAGCAGCTTGGGTACAGAGACCCAGTACTTC. It translates to CASSLGTETQYF.

V gene TRBV7-2 combines with J gene TRBJ2-1; TRBD2 is a possible D gene (7 bases). V lost 1 base, J lost 5 bases, and 21 bases lay in between. The germline V gene has CDR1 SGHTA and CDR2 FQGNSA. The CDR3 covers 18 residues. CDR3: CASSLGRSLRGPNNEQFF. CDR3 nucleotide sequence: TGTGCCAGCAGCTTAGGGAGAAGCTTGCGGGGGCCTAACAATGAGCAGTTCTTC. The whole variable domain, filled in from reference TRBV7-2 and TRBJ2-1, reads GAGVSQSPSNKVTEKGKDVELRCDPISGHTALYWYRQSLGQGLEFLIYFQGNSAPDKSGLPSDRFSAERTGGSVSTLTIQRTQQEDSAVYLCASSLGRSLRGPNNEQFFGPGTRLTVL.

This clonotype was counted at least ten times. The V and J genes are TRBV6-1 and TRBJ2-1; 8 positions match TRBD1. J gave up 4 bases and V 6 bases, and 8 bases lay outside the gene matches. CDR3 length: 15 residues. The germline V gene encodes CDR1 MNHNS and CDR2 SASEGT. For the CDR3, the DNA is TGTGCCAGCAGAACCGACAGGGGTCCATACAATGAGCAGTTCTTC. Translated, it gives CASRTDRGPYNEQFF.

V gene TRBV2 combines with J gene TRBJ2-1; 10 bases align to TRBD2. The V and J ends lost 8 bases and 4 bases, in that order; junction bases with no gene match: 5. The CDR3 runs 14 residues. Per the germline V gene, CDR1 is SNHLY and CDR2 is FYNNEI. This CDR3 reads CASSSGSRYNEQFF. CDR3 nucleotides: TGTGCCAGCTCTAGCGGGAGCCGATACAATGAGCAGTTCTTC.

The table lists this clonotype with many counts. The chain recombines TRBV7-7 with TRBJ2-7, with 8 nucleotides matching TRBD1. Trimming at V came to 2 bases and at J to 1 base, leaving 7 bases not matched to a gene. The CDR3 has 16 residues. Germline V gives CDR1 SSHAT, CDR2 FNYEAQ (reference sequence). CDR3 in amino acids: CASSLRETGVSYEQYF. The CDR3 DNA reads TGTGCCAGCAGCTTACGTGAGACAGGGGTATCCTACGAGCAGTACTTC.

This clonotype was seen ten or more times. The genes are TRBV7-8 and TRBJ1-6; possibly TRBD1 for D (5 bases). V dropped 3 bases and J dropped 7 bases, with 13 bases sitting between them. The CDR3 totals 15 residues. CDR1 and CDR2 (germline): SGHVS, FQNEAQ. CDR3 nucleotides: TGTGCCAGCAGCTTTACCTGGGACGGCAATTCACCCCTCCACTTT. It encodes CASSFTWDGNSPLHF.

This clonotype was observed at least ten times. V gene TRBV7-9 combines with J gene TRBJ1-2; TRBD1 aligns across 7 bases. Germline CDR1 and CDR2: SEHNR and FQNEAQ (reference sequence). The CDR3 has 15 residues. V shed 1 base, J shed 4 bases, and the junction held 6 bases outside the gene matches. CDR3 amino acids: CASSLVRRDSYGYTF. DNA of the CDR3: TGTGCCAGCAGCTTAGTGCGGAGGGACAGCTATGGCTACACCTTC.

In this sample, this clonotype turned up a few times. V usage is TRBV10-3 and J usage is TRBJ2-3, with D possibly called TRBD1 or TRBD2 (5 bases each). Trimming removed 10 bases at V and 10 bases at J, with 24 bases between. The V gene's germline CDR1 is ENHRY and CDR2 SYGVKD. The CDR3 contains 14 residues. CDR3 DNA: TGTGCCACCGCGCATGGGACCTCCCGTTGGGCGCAGTATTTT. Residues: CATAHGTSRWAQYF.

The sample holds many counts of this clonotype. J is TRBJ1-3 and V is TRBV28; no clear D gene. V lost 6 bases, J lost 0 bases, and 9 bases lay in between. From germline, CDR1 is MDHEN and CDR2 SYDVKM. The CDR3 has 14 amino acids. DNA for the CDR3: TGTGCCAGCAGATCGGGTGGCTCTGGAAACACCATATATTTT. Amino acid sequence: CASRSGGSGNTIYF.

J is TRBJ1-6 and V is TRBV6-2 or TRBV6-3; D might be TRBD1 (5 bases). The CDR3 runs 15 residues. V was shortened by 5 bases and J by 7 bases, with 15 bases between the two germline ends. Germline V gene sequence: CDR1 MNHEY, CDR2 SVGEGT. The CDR3 reads CASSIQGWGNSPLHF. The CDR3 DNA follows: TGTGCCAGCAGTATCCAAGGGTGGGGGAATTCACCCCTCCACTTT.